This TCR beta chain was observed in a study of human T cells and chemical hapten exposure. On the study more broadly: Minor volume differences among pooled libraries chiefly drove per-sample TCR yield variation. Points from the study as a whole: With DPC sensitization, TCRs exceeding 1 in 1000 frequency showed no change.

Worth noting for this clonotype: Its antigen is unknown.

Time point described: healthy volunteer bleed at 6 weeks. Blood, whole and unfractionated, served as the source for total RNA extraction. The library attached unique molecular identifiers to individual cDNA molecules. Original handling: There were a median of roughly 100,000 TCRs per sample, with a range from roughly 20,000 to 750,000. TCRdb recomputed calls from the RACE reads with MiXCR, one row per CDR3 protein. It is TCRdb's table, rather than the study itself, that gives the V and J calls and clone size. The sample carries about 34,000 distinct CDR3 sequences, about 5.5% recorded once. Looked up from germline, CDR1 is GTSNPN and CDR2 is SVGIG (reference sequence). The V end lost 2 bases, the J end lost 3 bases, and 16 bases lay between the germline ends. The CDR3 extends over 15 amino acids.

Material: whole blood. The gene calls are TRBV30 and TRBJ1-1; TRBD1 might be the D (5 bases). This TCR was sampled from a human donor in good health. Some clones in this sample may be carry-over from other donors' samples. The chain's CDR3 is CAWSPARMGDTEAFF. CDR3 nucleotides: TGTGCCTGGAGTCCTGCCCGGATGGGGGACACTGAAGCTTTCTTT.